The present entry profiles one T cell receptor beta chain with its context. What it recognizes is unknown. With 60 Vbeta and 13 Jbeta primers, the PCR was carried out. Sequencing was performed with immunoSEQ multiplex PCR; in TCRdb, only in-frame clones are kept and a portion is missing. This table holds tens of thousands of clones, under 85% found once. The record originates from a study of cytomegalovirus exposure and HLA in healthy donors. Study as a whole: Researchers found that about 84% of 350 to 500 genotyped donors fell within the Caucasian-associated ancestry cluster. Whole-study results and caveats: Among the sequence variants, a highly shared cluster was likely an artifact of sequencing. CMV serostatus alone was available as immune exposure information. A later analysis associated 16,000 or so TCR beta sequences with HLA alleles at a 0.05 false discovery rate.

V was pared by 6 bases and J by 7 bases, with 17 bases of the junction left unmatched. The germline V gene encodes CDR1 MNHNS and CDR2 SASEGT. The CDR3 contains 17 residues. The rearrangement links TRBV6-1 to TRBJ1-4; 7 nucleotides agree with TRBD1. The sequencing input was PBMCs. The source of this sequence is a man aged 45-60 years in good health and CMV-seronegative. The CDR3, as DNA: TGTGCCAGCAGGGAAAGGGGGCGGGGGGGGCCGGGTGAAAAACTGTTTTTT. The encoded protein is CASRERGRGGPGEKLFF.